These T cell receptor beta chains were read from a single sample in a study of human T cells and chemical hapten exposure. TCRdb re-called the RACE reads with MiXCR, one entry per CDR3 protein. The data show about 45,000 distinct CDR3 sequences, 3.5% to 5% seen once. The sample consisted of whole blood. The receptors were sampled from a human donor in good health. Some clones in this sample may be carry-over from other donors' samples. Each CDR3 is given with its conserved first and last residue. D genes are given only for firm matches. Clone size is not always given. Where it is, it says once, few, many or a class for expanded clones.

>TRBD2|TRBV7-9|NA|TRBJ2-5
CASSLIAGEGPETQYF
TGTGCCAGCAGCTTAATAGCGGGAGAAGGGCCAGAGACCCAGTACTTC
>TRBD2|TRBV9|few|TRBJ2-3
CASSVGLAGDTQYF
TGTGCCAGCAGCGTTGGACTAGCGGGAGATACGCAGTATTTT
>TRBD1|TRBV3-1|NA|TRBJ2-6
CASSRRQGPPSGANVLTF
TGTGCCAGCAGCCGTAGACAGGGGCCCCCCTCTGGGGCCAACGTCCTGACTTTC
>NA|TRBV7-9|many|TRBJ1-6
CASSLQGNSPLHF
TGTGCCAGCAGCTTGCAGGGCAATTCACCCCTCCACTTT
>TRBD2|TRBV27|many|TRBJ2-3
CASSFQPLAGATDTQYF
TGTGCCAGCAGTTTCCAACCTCTAGCGGGGGCGACAGATACGCAGTATTTT
>NA|TRBV20-1|NA|TRBJ1-5
CSARVSGTKNNQPQHF
TGCAGTGCTAGAGTCTCCGGGACAAAGAATAATCAGCCCCAGCATTTT
>TRBD1|TRBV10-3|many|TRBJ2-7
CAISDISTGGREQYF
TGTGCCATCAGTGACATCTCTACAGGGGGCCGCGAGCAGTACTTC
>TRBD2|TRBV27|many|TRBJ2-7
CASTPGGLGAGEQYF
TGTGCCAGCACCCCTGGGGGACTAGGGGCTGGCGAGCAGTACTTC
>TRBD2|TRBV6-2/TRBV6-3|NA|TRBJ2-1
CASSLAGAFGEQFF
TGTGCCAGCAGCCTAGCGGGAGCCTTTGGTGAGCAGTTCTTC
>TRBD1|TRBV28|many|TRBJ1-2
CASRVTGTDGYTF
TGTGCCAGCAGGGTGACAGGGACGGATGGCTACACCTTC
>NA|TRBV28|many|TRBJ1-5
CASRQRGQPQHF
TGTGCCAGCAGACAGAGAGGTCAGCCCCAGCATTTT
>NA|TRBV6-2/TRBV6-3|NA|TRBJ1-5
CASSPGSLVGNQPQHF
TGTGCCAGCAGCCCAGGGTCCCTCGTAGGCAATCAGCCCCAGCATTTT
>NA|TRBV9|many|TRBJ2-3
CASSVVGWSTDTQYF
TGTGCCAGCAGCGTAGTAGGATGGAGCACAGATACGCAGTATTTT
>NA|TRBV2|few|TRBJ2-4
CASSEEVGAKNIQYF
TGTGCCAGCAGCGAGGAGGTCGGCGCCAAAAACATTCAGTACTTC
>TRBD2|TRBV7-2|many|TRBJ2-5
CASSKGLAGGRETQYF
TGTGCCAGCAGCAAAGGACTAGCGGGAGGCAGAGAGACCCAGTACTTC
>TRBD1|TRBV24-1|few|TRBJ1-5
CAIGTGSNQPQHF
TGTGCCATTGGGACAGGGAGCAATCAGCCCCAGCATTTT
>NA|TRBV20-1|many|TRBJ1-5
CSAEPNSNQPQHF
TGCAGTGCCGAACCTAATAGCAATCAGCCCCAGCATTTT
>NA|TRBV5-4|NA|TRBJ1-2
CASSLENYGYTF
TGTGCCAGCAGCTTGGAGAACTATGGCTACACCTTC
>NA|TRBV27|many|TRBJ1-1
CASSLSLTLMNTEAFF
TGTGCCAGCAGTTTATCCCTGACACTCATGAACACTGAAGCTTTCTTT
>NA|TRBV10-3|many|TRBJ2-1
CAISEVNRHNEQFF
TGTGCCATCAGTGAGGTTAACCGGCACAATGAGCAGTTCTTC
>NA|TRBV6-5|many|TRBJ2-2
CASSYPGPRSVGELFF
TGTGCCAGCAGTTATCCGGGACCGCGCAGCGTTGGGGAGCTGTTTTTT
>NA|TRBV2|few|TRBJ1-3
CASKPQAFTGNTIYF
TGTGCCAGTAAACCCCAGGCTTTTACTGGAAACACCATATATTTT
>NA|TRBV4-1|many|TRBJ2-3
CASSQLGLRTDTQYF
TGCGCCAGCAGCCAACTGGGGCTTCGCACAGATACGCAGTATTTT
>NA|TRBV5-6|many|TRBJ2-7
CASSSLLGEQYF
TGTGCCAGCAGCTCCCTTCTGGGCGAGCAGTACTTC
>NA|TRBV5-6|NA|TRBJ2-6
CASSPRRAGANVLTF
TGTGCCAGCAGCCCCCGCCGCGCTGGGGCCAACGTCCTGACTTTC
>NA|TRBV28|few|TRBJ2-1
CASSSSWVSLSSYNEQFF
TGTGCCAGCAGCTCCTCCTGGGTTTCACTAAGCTCCTACAATGAGCAGTTCTTC
>NA|TRBV7-9|few|TRBJ1-1
CASSLDQFTEAFF
TGTGCCAGCAGCTTAGATCAATTCACTGAAGCTTTCTTT